This T cell receptor beta chain emerged from a study of CD8 T cells in ankylosing spondylitis. Study observations and caveats: Apparently characteristic of ankylosing spondylitis blood was a TCR beta motif (roughly eight highly homologous variants). Earlier studies detected some motif variants in reactive arthritis synovial fluid and blood. Disease-linked clones were found to be CD8+ and relatively rare in peripheral blood.

MiXCR, run by TCRdb on the 5' RACE reads, gives a single entry per CDR3 protein. The table records some 330,000 distinct CDR3 sequences, under 8.5% of them present only once. This clonotype has a handful of counts. As yet, its antigen is unknown. Germline V CDR1 and CDR2: SGHDN, FVKESK. This CDR3 has 14 amino acids. The V gene lost 1 base and the J gene lost 7 bases, with 8 bases spanning the gap. V is TRBV14 and J is TRBJ1-6, with unresolved D. The source of this sequence is a male donor with ankylosing spondylitis. The sequenced sample was blood, either unsorted or a sorted T cell fraction (not recorded which). The CDR3 protein is CASSQGPGNSPLHF. The DNA of the CDR3 is TGTGCCAGCAGCCAAGGTCCCGGAAATTCACCCCTCCACTTT. Supplemented by reference TRBV14 and TRBJ1-6, the full variable domain reads EAGVTQFPSHSVIEKGQTVTLRCDPISGHDNLYWYRRVMGKEIKFLLHFVKESKQDESGMPNNRFLAERTGGTYSTLKVQPAELEDSGVYFCASSQGPGNSPLHFGNGTRLTVT.